The next 29 T cell receptor beta chains were all read from a single sample in a study of beta chain features in type 1 diabetes. Study-wide results and limits: TCRB CDR3 length was moderately but significantly reduced in all four CD4+ subsets of Type 1 diabetes patients.

The isolated RNA, all of it, was reverse transcribed, so expressed TCRB transcripts were what got sequenced. Repertoires were generated with immunoSEQ multiplex PCR, while TCRdb's copy carries only in-frame clones and drops some. The sample has 300,000 to 400,000 clones, around 9.7% seen once. Their specific antigens are unknown. The sequencing input was central memory CD4+ T cells from blood. The receptors here all came from a man younger than 45 with type 1 diabetes.

The J gene is TRBJ2-7, the V gene TRBV7-2; D gene ambiguous. CDR1 is SGHTA, CDR2 FQGNSA, per germline. V shed 6 bases and J shed 3 bases, with 15 bases lying between them. CDR3 length equals 14 residues. CDR3 in DNA: TGTGCCAGCAGATCTCAGGTCGGATACTACGAGCAGTACTTC. It encodes CASRSQVGYYEQYF.

J is TRBJ2-7 and V is TRBV6-5; TRBD1 matches at 10 bases. V lost 5 bases and J lost 12; bases outside the gene matches: 10. The CDR3 spans 13 residues. The germline gives CDR1 MNHEY, CDR2 SVGAGI. The CDR3 is CASSTTGTGVPYF. In DNA, the CDR3 is TGTGCCAGCAGTACAACCGGGACAGGGGTCCCGTACTTC.

The V and J genes are TRBV6-6 and TRBJ2-3; D not resolved. Trimming took off 5 bases at V and 4 bases at J, with 10 bases between the two ends. The CDR3 runs to 13 residues. CDR1 is MNHNY, CDR2 SVGAGI, per germline (reference sequence). CDR3 sequence: CASSHARADTQYF. CDR3 DNA: TGTGCCAGCAGTCACGCCCGGGCAGATACGCAGTATTTT.

This clone was counted only a few times. The rearrangement joins TRBV7-2 to TRBJ2-3, with D perhaps TRBD1 (6 bases). Per the germline V gene, CDR1 is SGHTA and CDR2 is FQGNSA. Trimming pared 5 bases from V and 2 bases from J, leaving 11 bases between. This CDR3 is built from 14 residues. The CDR3 sequence is CASSVDRNTDTQYF. CDR3 sequence (DNA): TGTGCCAGCAGCGTCGACAGGAACACAGATACGCAGTATTTT.

This clone turned up a few times. This chain links TRBV5-1 with TRBJ1-2, with no clear D. Per germline, CDR1 SGHRS and CDR2 YFSETQ. The CDR3 extends over 11 amino acids. Trimming removed 5 bases at V and 4 bases at J, with 6 bases between. The CDR3 reads CASRDGYGYTF. The DNA of the CDR3 is TGCGCCAGCAGGGACGGCTATGGCTACACCTTC. Together with reference TRBV5-1 and TRBJ1-2, the CDR3 gives the full variable domain: KAGVTQTPRYLIKTRGQQVTLSCSPISGHRSVSWYQQTPGQGLQFLFEYFSETQRNKGNFPGRFSGRQFSNSRSEMNVSTLELGDSALYLCASRDGYGYTFGSGTRLTVV.

The chain has TRBV23-1 and TRBJ1-2, with 11 bases that match TRBD1. TRBV23-1 is labeled an ORF, and its function is uncertain. With 0 bases clipped from V and 7 bases from J, the junction kept 4 bases outside the gene matches. The CDR3 loop spans 15 amino acids. The CDR3 is CASSQSGTGGSGYTF. Here the CDR3 DNA reads TGCGCCAGCAGTCAATCTGGGACAGGGGGAAGTGGCTACACCTTC.

This clone was counted a few times. The chain recombines TRBV10-3 with TRBJ2-5, with 9 bases fitting TRBD1. This CDR3 region has 15 residues. The V gene end was trimmed by 0 bases and the J gene end by 3 bases; junction bases not matched to a gene: 2. CDR1 is ENHRY and CDR2 is SYGVKD in the germline V gene. CDR3 sequence: CAISESTGGKETQYF. CDR3 in DNA: TGTGCCATCAGTGAGTCGACAGGGGGGAAAGAGACCCAGTACTTC.

This clone was observed many times. Here the CDR3 DNA reads TGTGCCAGTAGTATAGTTTCGACCGATCCCTATGGCTACACCTTC. This codes for CASSIVSTDPYGYTF. The chain recombines TRBV19 with TRBJ1-2, with D hard to call. V shed 1 base and J shed 4 bases, with 13 bases lying between them. The CDR3 length is 15 residues. Germline CDR1 is LNHDA and CDR2 is SQIVND (reference sequence).

This clone was recorded a few times. The genes are TRBV5-1 and TRBJ1-6; 7 nucleotides match TRBD1. The CDR3 length is 14 residues. After removal of 5 bases from V and 7 bases from J, the junction contained 6 bases not matched to a gene. Germline CDR1 reads SGHRS; CDR2 reads YFSETQ. CDR3 region: CASRDDRENSPLHF. CDR3 DNA: TGCGCCAGCAGAGATGACAGGGAGAATTCACCCCTCCACTTT. Looking up the rest from reference TRBV5-1 and TRBJ1-6 gives the full variable domain: KAGVTQTPRYLIKTRGQQVTLSCSPISGHRSVSWYQQTPGQGLQFLFEYFSETQRNKGNFPGRFSGRQFSNSRSEMNVSTLELGDSALYLCASRDDRENSPLHFGNGTRLTVT.

This clone was recorded many times. Written as DNA, the CDR3 is TGTGCCAGCAGCCAGTCTGGAAGGGGGTTAGATACGCAGTATTTT. Its translation: CASSQSGRGLDTQYF. V is TRBV14 and J is TRBJ2-3; maybe TRBD1 (6 bases). V was cut by 3 bases and J by 5 bases, with 15 bases left in between. The CDR3 is made up of 15 amino acids. In germline, CDR1 is SGHDN, CDR2 FVKESK.

The CDR3 sequence is CASSQDRAPSTDTQYF. In DNA, the CDR3 is TGTGCCAGCAGCCAAGATCGAGCGCCGAGCACAGATACGCAGTATTTT. The chain employs TRBV4-2 and TRBJ2-3; D gene unclear. CDR1 and CDR2 (germline): LGHNA, YNFKEQ. The V gene lost 0 bases and the J gene lost 0 bases, with 10 bases spanning the gap. The CDR3 is 16 residues long.

The sample holds a few counts of this clone. The CDR3 sequence: CASSFRETGYEQYF. The CDR3 DNA reads TGCGCCAGCAGCTTTAGGGAAACAGGTTACGAGCAGTACTTC. The gene calls are TRBV5-1 and TRBJ2-7; D perhaps matches TRBD1 (5 bases). The CDR3 is 14 residues long. Germline CDR1 is SGHRS and CDR2 is YFSETQ. V shed 2 bases and J shed 4 bases, with 13 bases lying between them.

The chain is built from TRBV7-2 and TRBJ2-2, with D perhaps TRBD1 (6 bases). Germline V gene sequence: CDR1 SGHTA, CDR2 FQGNSA. The CDR3 runs 15 residues. Trimming left V 3 bases short and J 1 base short, with 9 bases between. The CDR3 DNA sequence: TGTGCCAGCAGCTTTGGACAGAAGAACACCGGGGAGCTGTTTTTT. Encoded protein: CASSFGQKNTGELFF.

This clone was seen a few times. This CDR3 is CASSVRFGNTIYF. The CDR3 DNA is TGTGCCAGCAGCGTGAGATTTGGAAACACCATATATTTT. The chain carries TRBV9 and TRBJ1-3; unclear D gene. V was trimmed by 2 bases and J by 3 bases, leaving 6 bases between them. The CDR3 is 13 amino acids. In germline, CDR1 is SGDLS, CDR2 YYNGEE.

This clone was seen only a few times. Other DNA sequences of this sample code for an identical CDR3. The chain employs TRBV9 and TRBJ2-5; weak D call: TRBD1 (5 bases). Deletions cut 0 bases from V and 2 bases from J, with 5 bases between. CDR1 is SGDLS, CDR2 YYNGEE, per germline. The CDR3 is 13 amino acids. The CDR3 nucleotides read TGTGCCAGCAGCGTAGACAGGCAAGAGACCCAGTACTTC. Translation gives CASSVDRQETQYF.

In its sample, this clone was seen a few times. The genes are TRBV5-1 and TRBJ2-5; 8 bases align to TRBD1. Per the germline V gene, CDR1 is SGHRS and CDR2 is YFSETQ. J gave up 2 bases and V 3 bases, and 6 bases lay outside the gene matches. This CDR3 has 15 amino acids. CDR3 loop: CASSSQGANQETQYF. The CDR3 bases are TGCGCCAGCAGCTCTCAGGGGGCGAATCAAGAGACCCAGTACTTC. The whole variable domain, filled in from reference TRBV5-1 and TRBJ2-5, reads KAGVTQTPRYLIKTRGQQVTLSCSPISGHRSVSWYQQTPGQGLQFLFEYFSETQRNKGNFPGRFSGRQFSNSRSEMNVSTLELGDSALYLCASSSQGANQETQYFGPGTRLLVL.

The chain uses TRBV30 and TRBJ1-6; 12 bases match TRBD1. V dropped 2 bases and J dropped 7; count of bases not matched to a gene: 3. CDR1 is GTSNPN, CDR2 SVGIG, per germline (reference sequence). The CDR3 sequence is 15 residues long. CDR3 residues: CAWSLGQGANSPLHF. CDR3 bases: TGTGCCTGGAGTCTGGGACAGGGGGCAAATTCACCCCTCCACTTT.

In its sample, this clone was seen a few times. V and J are TRBV6-5 and TRBJ2-7; the D gene is possibly TRBD2 (6 bases). The germline V and J ends were trimmed by 0 bases and 2 bases, with 11 bases remaining between them. Per germline, CDR1 MNHEY and CDR2 SVGAGI. The CDR3 spans 15 residues. Written as DNA, the CDR3 is TGTGCCAGCAGTTACTCGAGGGGAGGTCCCTACGAGCAGTACTTC. Amino acid sequence: CASSYSRGGPYEQYF.

The chain combines TRBV5-1 with TRBJ2-2; 7 bases fit TRBD1. Germline V lookup: CDR1 SGHRS, CDR2 YFSETQ. The V gene end was trimmed by 4 bases and the J gene end by 3 bases; junction bases not matched to a gene: 6. The CDR3 covers 15 residues. The CDR3, as DNA: TGCGCCAGCAGCCCCTACGGACAGGACACCGGGGAGCTGTTTTTT. Translating it yields CASSPYGQDTGELFF.

This clone showed up just a few times. This sequence joins TRBV6-5 and TRBJ2-2; 7 nucleotides align to TRBD2. The CDR3 totals 13 residues. The ends lost 8 bases at V and 7 bases at J; junction bases unmatched: 7. CDR1 is MNHEY and CDR2 is SVGAGI in the germline V gene. CDR3 protein: CASGRGVDGELFF. CDR3 DNA sequence: TGTGCCAGCGGTCGGGGGGTCGACGGGGAGCTGTTTTTT.

J is TRBJ2-5 and V is TRBV7-9, with 7 bases aligning to TRBD1. With V trimmed by 3 bases and J by 2 bases, 3 bases remained unmatched. The CDR3 consists of 14 residues. CDR1 SEHNR and CDR2 FQNEAQ come from the germline V gene (reference sequence). The CDR3 reads CASSFGTVQETQYF. DNA for the CDR3: TGTGCCAGCAGCTTCGGGACAGTTCAAGAGACCCAGTACTTC.

A few counts support this clone. The chain recombines TRBV19 with TRBJ2-3; tentative D call: TRBD2 (6 bases). Per the germline V gene, CDR1 is LNHDA and CDR2 is SQIVND (reference sequence). The CDR3 is made up of 14 amino acids. Deletions cut 7 bases from V and 10 bases from J, with 21 bases between. The CDR3 reads CASTEDYVGKPQYF. DNA of the CDR3: TGTGCCAGTACCGAGGACTACGTAGGGAAGCCGCAGTATTTT.

This clone came up a few times. The chain combines TRBV11-2 with TRBJ2-6, with D unresolved. Per germline, CDR1 SGHAT and CDR2 FQNNGV. V was shortened by 5 bases and J by 4 bases, with 15 bases between the two germline ends. This CDR3 is 16 amino acids long. CDR3 nucleotide sequence: TGTGCCAGCAGCCCAGAGAGCTGGGCCGGGGCCAACGTCCTGACTTTC. It encodes CASSPESWAGANVLTF.

The chain links TRBV18 to TRBJ2-3; D is uncertain. Germline loops: CDR1 KGHSH, CDR2 LQKENI. Trimming cost V 3 bases and J 0 bases, with 10 bases left between them. CDR3 length equals 15 residues. For the CDR3, the DNA is TGTGCCAGCTCACCCCGGCCAGACAGCACAGATACGCAGTATTTT. Amino acid sequence: CASSPRPDSTDTQYF.

The rearrangement links TRBV2 to TRBJ2-7, with D unresolved. V gave up 7 bases and J gave up 7 bases, with 11 bases separating them. Germline V gene sequence: CDR1 SNHLY, CDR2 FYNNEI. This CDR3 is built from 11 residues. In nucleotides, the CDR3 is TGTGCCAGCAACGAAGCTCGTGAGCAGTACTTC. This codes for CASNEAREQYF.

This rearrangement joins TRBV23-1 to TRBJ1-2; a possible D gene is TRBD1 (5 bases). TRBV23-1 is an ORF for which the function is uncertain. With 2 bases removed from V and 1 base from J, the gap between germline ends came to 8 bases. CDR3 size: 14 residues. This CDR3 reads CASSQPRGNYGYTF. The CDR3 DNA is TGCGCCAGCAGTCAACCGAGGGGTAACTATGGCTACACCTTC.

This clone was seen a few times. The chain combines TRBV5-6 with TRBJ1-6, with TRBD1 identical over 7 bases. Per the germline V gene, CDR1 is SGHDT and CDR2 is YYEEEE. V shed 1 base, J shed 6 bases, and the junction held 1 base outside the gene matches. CDR3 size: 14 residues. The CDR3 sequence is CASSLRDSNSPLHF. CDR3 in DNA: TGTGCCAGCAGCTTGCGGGACAGTAATTCACCCCTCCACTTT.

The J gene is TRBJ2-3, the V gene TRBV4-3; 10 bases map to TRBD2. V dropped 1 base and J dropped 5; count of bases not matched to a gene: 6. CDR1 and CDR2 (germline): LGHNA, YSLEER. The CDR3 sequence is 16 residues long. CDR3 amino acids: CASSQGASGGGDTQYF. The CDR3 DNA is TGCGCCAGCAGCCAAGGGGCTAGCGGGGGTGGAGATACGCAGTATTTT.

J is TRBJ1-1 and V is TRBV27; no reliable D call. The V end was cut by 1 base, the J end by 3 bases, with 9 bases between. The CDR3 spans 14 residues. Germline CDR1 is MNHEY and CDR2 is SMNVEV (reference sequence). The CDR3 protein is CASSLFPGDTEAFF. The CDR3 region has the DNA TGTGCCAGCAGTTTATTTCCCGGGGACACTGAAGCTTTCTTT.